The rows below give T cell receptor beta chains drawn from one sample of a study of graft-versus-host responses after intestinal transplantation. No antigens are known for them. Assay used: immunoSEQ multiplex PCR; TCRdb lists only in-frame clones, some missing. The sample shows 20,000 to 25,000 clones, around 80% of them seen only once. The source was unstimulated CD8+ T cells sorted from spleen or lymph node cells, collected before transplant. These TCRs come from a human donor who was the organ donor for an intestinal transplant. Both conserved end residues are part of each CDR3. The order of the fields is J gene, V gene, clone size, D gene, CDR3 DNA, CDR3 protein. The D gene is left open where the match is weak. Clone size appears in some rows only: once, few, many, or a class for an expanded clone.

TRBJ1-1	TRBV25-1	once	NA	TGTGCCAGCAGTGAATGGGGCGTGAACACTGAAGCTTTCTTT	CASSEWGVNTEAFF
TRBJ2-2	TRBV4-3	once	TRBD2	TGCGCCAGCAGCCAATCGGTAGCGGGGCGGGCCGGGGAGCTGTTTTTT	CASSQSVAGRAGELFF
TRBJ1-6	TRBV13	NA	NA	TGTGCCAGCAGCTTAGGCGGTAGCTCCTATAATTCACCCCTCCACTTT	CASSLGGSSYNSPLHF
TRBJ2-4	TRBV15	NA	NA	TGTGCCACCAGCAGAGATGGGGGAGATAGCATTCAGTACTTC	CATSRDGGDSIQYF
TRBJ1-2	TRBV15	few	TRBD1	TGTGCCACCGTTAATCGGACAGGGAGTGACTGGGGCTACACCTTC	CATVNRTGSDWGYTF
TRBJ2-6	TRBV4-1	once	TRBD1	TGCGCCAGCAGCCAGGCCGTTACAGGGGGCTCTGGGGCCAACGTCCTGACTTTC	CASSQAVTGGSGANVLTF
TRBJ1-1	TRBV29-1	NA	NA	TGCAGCGATGTGGGCACTGAAGCTTTCTTT	CSDVGTEAFF
TRBJ2-7	TRBV9	NA	NA	TGTGCCAGCAGCGAGGAAGCGGCCTCGAGCTCCTACGAGCAGTACTTC	CASSEEAASSSYEQYF
TRBJ2-7	TRBV19	NA	TRBD1	TGTGCCAGTAGTGCCGGGACAGAGCAATACGAGCAGTACTTC	CASSAGTEQYEQYF
TRBJ2-1	TRBV6-1	NA	TRBD2	TGTGCCAGCAGTGAACTAGCGGGAACTTACAATGAGCAGTTCTTC	CASSELAGTYNEQFF
TRBJ2-7	TRBV15	NA	TRBD1	TGTGCCACCAGCACCCTACAGGGGGCCCACGAGCAGTACTTC	CATSTLQGAHEQYF
TRBJ1-2	TRBV30	NA	NA	TGTGCCTGGAGCGCGGGGCGGACCGACTACACCTTC	CAWSAGRTDYTF
TRBJ2-7	TRBV7-9	NA	NA	TGTGCCAGCAGCCCGGGCGGGGGCCACGAGCAGTACTTC	CASSPGGGHEQYF